Listed below are T cell receptor beta chains from one sample, sequenced in a study of blood T cells in healthy people across ages. TCRdb re-called the 5' RACE reads with MiXCR, one entry per CDR3 protein. The table has fewer than 700,000 distinct CDR3 sequences, around 48% seen once; the top ten hold approximately 23%. Sequencing used blood. These receptors originate from an elderly man in good health. CDR3s include the opening cysteine and the closing phenylalanine or tryptophan. D genes are given only for firm matches. Part of the rows lack a size; the others show once, few, many or a class for expanded clones.

d_gene	v_gene	abundance	j_gene	CDR3aa	CDR3nt
NA	TRBV11-1	few	TRBJ2-7	CASSFSGGKNEQYF	TGTGCCAGCAGCTTCTCTGGGGGTAAGAACGAGCAGTACTTC
NA	TRBV20-1	NA	TRBJ1-2	CSAKRGAGGYTF	TGCAGTGCGAAGCGGGGGGCTGGTGGCTACACCTTC
NA	TRBV7-9	NA	TRBJ2-3	CATLWGGSTDTQYF	TGTGCCACCCTCTGGGGCGGTAGCACAGATACGCAGTATTTT
NA	TRBV20-1	few	TRBJ2-7	CSAPRGGSEQYF	TGCAGTGCTCCCAGAGGGGGGAGCGAGCAGTACTTC
NA	TRBV3-1	NA	TRBJ1-6	CASSQLTGNNSPLHF	TGTGCCAGCAGCCAATTGACAGGCAATAATTCACCCCTCCACTTT
TRBD2	TRBV7-2	NA	TRBJ2-2	CASSPLTSGNTGELFF	TGTGCCAGCAGCCCCCTGACTAGCGGAAACACCGGGGAGCTGTTTTTT
TRBD2	TRBV4-1	few	TRBJ2-5	CASSQPFSGKEGETQYF	TGCGCCAGCAGCCAACCTTTTAGCGGGAAAGAGGGAGAGACCCAGTACTTC
NA	TRBV3-1	NA	TRBJ2-5	CASSQVTGGRETQYF	TGTGCCAGCAGCCAGGTGACAGGCGGGAGAGAGACCCAGTACTTC
TRBD1	TRBV29-1	few	TRBJ1-2	CSVEAWKGTGGDYGYTF	TGCAGCGTTGAAGCTTGGAAGGGGACAGGGGGCGACTATGGCTACACCTTC
NA	TRBV5-1	NA	TRBJ2-4	CASSLGLVVTKNIQYF	TGCGCCAGCAGCTTGGGTCTAGTTGTTACCAAAAACATTCAGTACTTC
TRBD1	TRBV29-1	NA	TRBJ2-1	CSVVADRRYYNEQFF	TGCAGCGTTGTTGCGGACAGGAGATACTACAATGAGCAGTTCTTC
NA	TRBV10-3	many	TRBJ2-5	CAISDIREETQYF	TGTGCCATCAGTGATATCAGAGAAGAGACCCAGTACTTC
NA	TRBV20-1	NA	TRBJ2-4	CSARNLALGRTDEAKNIQYF	TGCAGTGCTAGAAACCTTGCGCTCGGACGTACGGACGAAGCCAAAAACATTCAGTACTTC